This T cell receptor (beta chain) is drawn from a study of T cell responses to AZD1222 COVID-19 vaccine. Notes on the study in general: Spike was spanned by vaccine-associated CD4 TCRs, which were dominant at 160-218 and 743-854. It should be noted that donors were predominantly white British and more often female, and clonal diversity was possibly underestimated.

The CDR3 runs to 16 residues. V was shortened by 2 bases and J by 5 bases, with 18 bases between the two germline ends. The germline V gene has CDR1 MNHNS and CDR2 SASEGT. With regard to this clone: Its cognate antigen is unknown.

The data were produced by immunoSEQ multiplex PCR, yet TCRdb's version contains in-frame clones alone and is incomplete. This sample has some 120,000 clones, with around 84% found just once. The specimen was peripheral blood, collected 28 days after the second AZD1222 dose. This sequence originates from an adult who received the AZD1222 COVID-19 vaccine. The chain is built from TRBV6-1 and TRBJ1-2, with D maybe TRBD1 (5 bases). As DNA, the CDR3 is TGTGCCAGCAGTGAAAAGTGGGGCAGGGTCAGTTATGGCTACACCTTC. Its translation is CASSEKWGRVSYGYTF.